This T cell receptor beta chain came from a study of blood T cell repertoires in COVID-19. This CDR3 comprises 15 residues. J gave up 5 bases and V 5 bases, and 8 bases lay outside the gene matches. Germline CDR1 and CDR2: SGHAT and FQDESV (reference sequence). Using immunoSEQ multiplex PCR, the repertoire was profiled, and TCRdb retains in-frame clones only, with some absent. The table lists some 150,000 clones, 86% of them singletons. This TCR came from a woman aged 55 to 70 with COVID-19, enrolled during active disease. The genes are TRBV11-1 and TRBJ2-7; TRBD2 agrees at 11 bases. Sequencing used peripheral blood. CDR3: CASSPLAGGLHEQYF. The CDR3 DNA follows: TGTGCCAGCAGCCCCCTAGCGGGAGGACTCCACGAGCAGTACTTC.